Below, 15 T cell receptor beta chains from the same sample are listed, as sequenced in a study of OX40 agonist ivuxolimab in advanced cancers. Measured with immunoSEQ multiplex PCR; TCRdb has only the in-frame clones, and not every one. The table has 100,000 or so clones, 89% seen once. The sample consisted of CD4+ or CD8+ T cells sorted from blood, taken in a trial of the OX40 agonist ivuxolimab. These TCRs come from an adult with an advanced solid tumor such as melanoma, head and neck, liver or kidney cancer.

The gene calls are TRBV5-8 and TRBJ2-5; D is undetermined. The assigned J gene may be wrong: the sequence end matches TRBJ2-7 better. This CDR3 has 13 amino acids. The germline gives CDR1 SGHTS, CDR2 YDEGEE. The CDR3 DNA sequence: TGTGCCAGCAGCTTGGGGGGAACCTACGAGCAGTACTTC. It yields the protein CASSLGGTYEQYF.

This chain connects TRBV30 to TRBJ2-5, with TRBD1 as a possible D gene (6 bases). The CDR3 spans 14 residues. Germline lookup yields CDR1 GTSNPN and CDR2 SVGIG (reference sequence). The V end was cut by 0 bases, the J end by 4 bases, with 12 bases between. The CDR3 region has the DNA TGTGCCTGGAGTGTAACTGGGGGCATAGAGACCCAGTACTTC. Translating gives CAWSVTGGIETQYF.

This rearrangement joins TRBV5-4 to TRBJ2-5; 7 bases fit TRBD2. Trimming took 5 bases from V and 1 from J; bases not matched to a gene: 11. Per the germline V gene, CDR1 is SGHNT and CDR2 is YYREEE (reference sequence). The CDR3 contains 16 residues. The CDR3 spells CASSQGLVGAQETQYF. CDR3 DNA: TGTGCCAGCAGTCAAGGACTAGTTGGGGCCCAAGAGACCCAGTACTTC. The variable domain in full, completed from reference TRBV5-4 and TRBJ2-5, reads ETGVTQSPTHLIKTRGQQVTLRCSSQSGHNTVSWYQQALGQGPQFIFQYYREEENGRGNFPPRFSGLQFPNYSSELNVNALELDDSALYLCASSQGLVGAQETQYFGPGTRLLVL.

This sequence joins TRBV11-2 and TRBJ1-3, with TRBD1 matching 7 bases. Trimming at V came to 1 base and at J to 1 base, leaving 4 bases not matched to a gene. Germline CDR1 reads SGHAT; CDR2 reads FQNNGV. This CDR3 region has 16 residues. The CDR3 region is CASSLGPGGSGNTIYF. The CDR3 nucleotides read TGTGCCAGCAGCTTAGGTCCAGGGGGGTCTGGAAACACCATATATTTT.

V is TRBV4-1 and J is TRBJ2-5, with 7 positions matching TRBD1. V was pared by 3 bases and J by 5 bases, with 3 bases of the junction left unmatched. This CDR3 has 13 amino acids. Germline CDR1 MGHRA, CDR2 YSYEKL. Written as DNA, the CDR3 is TGCGCCAGCAGCCAGACAGGGATCGAGACCCAGTACTTC. The encoded protein is CASSQTGIETQYF.

V is TRBV29-1 and J is TRBJ2-5, with D unresolved. CDR1 SQVTM and CDR2 ANQGSEA come from the germline V gene. The CDR3 has 12 amino acids. The V end lost 4 bases, the J end lost 2 bases, and 8 bases lay between the germline ends. The CDR3 protein is CSVGPQQETQYF. The CDR3 bases are TGCAGCGTTGGACCGCAGCAAGAGACCCAGTACTTC.

The V gene is TRBV9, the J gene TRBJ2-1; 8 bases line up with TRBD2. V lost 0 bases, J lost 2 bases, and 4 bases stayed unmatched. The CDR3 loop spans 16 amino acids. Germline assignment: CDR1 SGDLS and CDR2 YYNGEE. CDR3 in amino acids: CASSVVGAGAYNEQFF. The DNA of the CDR3 is TGTGCCAGCAGCGTAGTAGGAGCGGGGGCCTACAATGAGCAGTTCTTC.

The count of this clone is one. This chain links TRBV18 with TRBJ2-5, with D perhaps being TRBD1 or TRBD2 (6 bases each). Trimming took off 6 bases at V and 5 bases at J, with 22 bases between the two ends. CDR3 length: 16 amino acids. Germline assignment: CDR1 KGHSH and CDR2 LQKENI. CDR3: CASSAIGGSSLETQYF. In DNA form, the CDR3 reads TGTGCCAGCTCCGCGATAGGGGGGAGCTCCTTGGAGACCCAGTACTTC.

The sample holds one count of this clone. This sequence joins TRBV11-2 and TRBJ2-5; 9 bases agree with TRBD1. This CDR3 is built from 15 residues. J gave up 7 bases and V 5 bases, and 11 bases lay outside the gene matches. CDR1 and CDR2 from the germline V gene are SGHAT and FQNNGV. The CDR3 sequence is CASSPDRGAIGTQYF. The CDR3 coding sequence is TGTGCCAGCAGCCCAGACAGGGGGGCGATCGGGACCCAGTACTTC.

The V and J genes are TRBV9 and TRBJ2-1, with a possible D match to TRBD1 (5 bases). V was pared by 2 bases and J by 1 base, with 10 bases between. Germline V gene sequence: CDR1 SGDLS, CDR2 YYNGEE. This CDR3 has 15 amino acids. CDR3 in amino acids: CASSVSGNSYNEQFF. The CDR3 DNA reads as TGTGCCAGCAGCGTGTCAGGGAATTCCTACAATGAGCAGTTCTTC.

The chain uses TRBV14 and TRBJ2-2; TRBD2 matches 7 bases. CDR3 length: 17 residues. Looked up from germline, CDR1 is SGHDN and CDR2 is FVKESK. V lost 1 base, J lost 4 bases, and 9 bases stayed unmatched. The CDR3 nucleotides are TGTGCCAGCAGCCAAGTAGGCAGCGGGGCCCTCACCGGGGAGCTGTTTTTT. Translated, it gives CASSQVGSGALTGELFF.

V usage is TRBV6-4 and J usage is TRBJ2-2; D might be TRBD1 or TRBD2, each matching 5 bases. The CDR3 loop spans 15 amino acids. CDR1 is MRHNA and CDR2 is SNTAGT in the germline V gene. V lost 7 bases and J lost 0, with 12 bases in between. The CDR3 here is CASTRDGTNTGELFF. The CDR3, as DNA: TGTGCCAGCACACGGGACGGAACGAACACCGGGGAGCTGTTTTTT.

V is TRBV6-6 and J is TRBJ2-1; D unresolved. With 6 bases removed from V and 5 bases from J, the gap between germline ends came to 17 bases. Germline V CDR1 and CDR2: MNHNY, SVGAGI (reference sequence). This CDR3 is built from 15 residues. For the CDR3, the DNA is TGTGCCAGCAGGCCCCTTGGGCTCATCAACAATGAGCAGTTCTTC. The encoded protein is CASRPLGLINNEQFF.

This clone came up once. This chain joins TRBV4-2 and TRBJ2-4, with 8 bases that match TRBD2. CDR3 length: 19 amino acids. Trimming took 0 bases from V and 0 from J; bases not matched to a gene: 10. The V gene's germline CDR1 is LGHNA and CDR2 YNFKEQ. The CDR3 protein is CASSQDRASGQLAKNIQYF. CDR3 in DNA: TGTGCCAGCAGCCAAGATAGGGCTAGCGGGCAGCTAGCCAAAAACATTCAGTACTTC.

This clone was seen only a few times. The rearrangement links TRBV6-4 to TRBJ1-5, with D possibly being TRBD1 (6 bases). CDR1 is MRHNA, CDR2 SNTAGT, per germline. Trimming shortened V by 11 bases and J by 4 bases, and 15 bases separated the two germline ends. The CDR3 is 13 amino acids. In DNA form, the CDR3 reads TGTGCCGGCTTCCGGGACACAAATCAGCCCCAGCATTTT. It translates to CAGFRDTNQPQHF.